A single sample gave rise to the 29 T cell receptor beta chains below, sequenced in a study of immune evolution from preneoplasia to lung adenocarcinoma. Some clones are missing from TCRdb's copy, which holds only in-frame ones; the method was immunoSEQ multiplex PCR. The sample comprises over 3,500 clones, more than 60% of which are singletons, and 6% to 8.5% rests with the top ten. The sequenced sample consisted of FFPE minimally invasive lung adenocarcinoma tissue. The receptors originated from a person between 45 and 75 years old with lung adenocarcinoma.

The chain joins TRBV9 to TRBJ2-7; a possible D gene is TRBD1 (7 bases). V lost 3 bases to trimming and J lost 1 base, with 14 bases between them. The CDR3 contains 15 residues. The V gene's germline CDR1 is SGDLS and CDR2 YYNGEE. DNA for the CDR3: TGTGCCAGCAGCGCCGACGCGGGACAGTCCTACGAGCAGTACTTC. It specifies CASSADAGQSYEQYF.

The chain is built from TRBV27 and TRBJ1-4; maybe TRBD1 (5 bases). This CDR3 contains 14 residues. Germline-derived CDR1 and CDR2 are MNHEY and SMNVEV (reference sequence). V was shortened by 6 bases and J by 8 bases, with 16 bases between the two germline ends. As DNA, the CDR3 is TGTGCCAGCAGGGGGGGGAGGTACGGCGAAAAACTGTTTTTT. Its protein is CASRGGRYGEKLFF.

The chain combines TRBV5-4 with TRBJ2-6, with D unresolved. The length of the CDR3 is 18 residues. V lost 7 bases to trimming and J lost 5 bases, with 25 bases between them. In germline, CDR1 is SGHNT, CDR2 YYREEE (reference sequence). The CDR3 DNA reads TGTGCCAGCCGTGAGAGTGTCTCGCAACAAAGTCGGGCCAACGTCCTGACTTTC. Its translation is CASRESVSQQSRANVLTF. Drawing the rest from reference TRBV5-4 and TRBJ2-6, the complete variable domain is ETGVTQSPTHLIKTRGQQVTLRCSSQSGHNTVSWYQQALGQGPQFIFQYYREEENGRGNFPPRFSGLQFPNYSSELNVNALELDDSALYLCASRESVSQQSRANVLTFGAGSRLTVL.

The V gene is TRBV25-1, the J gene TRBJ1-1; possibly TRBD1 for D (6 bases). Germline V CDR1 and CDR2: MGHDK, SYGVNS. The CDR3 loop spans 15 amino acids. Trimming took 4 bases from V and 0 from J, leaving 12 bases between them. In DNA, the CDR3 is TGTGCCAGCAGTGGCGGACAGAGCATGAACACTGAAGCTTTCTTT. Its protein is CASSGGQSMNTEAFF.

This clone was counted between two and nine times. At one end, the junction sequence differs from germline, possibly due to a read error. The gene calls are TRBV15 and TRBJ2-7; D not resolved. The CDR3 loop spans 13 amino acids. From germline, CDR1 is LNHNV and CDR2 YYDKDF (reference sequence). CDR3 DNA sequence: TGTGCCACCAGCGGAGAGCGAGAATACGAGCAGTACTTC. This codes for CATSGEREYEQYF.

This chain uses TRBV6-1 with TRBJ2-7; TRBD1 agrees at 7 bases. Looked up from germline, CDR1 is MNHNS and CDR2 is SASEGT. The ends lost 5 bases at V and 3 bases at J; junction bases unmatched: 7. This CDR3 spans 14 amino acids. The CDR3 coding sequence is TGTGCCAGCAGTCGAATCCGACAGGGCTACGAGCAGTACTTC. It encodes CASSRIRQGYEQYF.

V and J are TRBV28 and TRBJ2-7; either TRBD1 or TRBD2 may supply D (5 bases each). CDR1 and CDR2 (germline): MDHEN, SYDVKM. The CDR3 sequence is 16 residues long. Trimming took off 2 bases at V and 2 bases at J, with 16 bases between the two ends. CDR3 protein: CASSLNSGTQAYEQYF. The CDR3, as DNA: TGTGCCAGCAGTTTAAACTCCGGGACCCAAGCCTACGAGCAGTACTTC.

This clone was found a few times. This chain links TRBV5-1 with TRBJ2-2, with D uncertain. This CDR3 is built from 14 residues. CDR1 and CDR2 (germline): SGHRS, YFSETQ. Trimming shortened V by 0 bases and J by 2 bases, and 5 bases separated the two germline ends. As DNA, the CDR3 is TGCGCCAGCAGCTTGGGACTCAACACCGGGGAGCTGTTTTTT. This encodes CASSLGLNTGELFF.

The chain has TRBV4-1 and TRBJ2-7, with TRBD1 matching 7 bases. Germline assignment: CDR1 MGHRA and CDR2 YSYEKL. The length of the CDR3 is 16 residues. With 1 base clipped from V and 3 bases from J, the junction kept 9 bases outside the gene matches. The CDR3 sequence is CASSQAPGQAIYEQYF. In DNA, the CDR3 is TGCGCCAGCAGCCAAGCTCCAGGACAGGCAATCTACGAGCAGTACTTC.

There are a few counts of this clone. The chain couples TRBV28 to TRBJ1-4; no definite D call. This CDR3 has 11 amino acids. Trimming took 3 bases from V and 7 from J, leaving 3 bases between them. Germline loops: CDR1 MDHEN, CDR2 SYDVKM. CDR3 DNA: TGTGCCAGCAGTTTTCGTGAAAAACTGTTTTTT. It is translated as CASSFREKLFF. The whole variable domain, filled in from reference TRBV28 and TRBJ1-4, reads DVKVTQSSRYLVKRTGEKVFLECVQDMDHENMFWYRQDPGLGLRLIYFSYDVKMKEKGDIPEGYSVSREKKERFSLILESASTNQTSMYLCASSFREKLFFGSGTQLSVL.

This clone is a singleton in its sample. The genes are TRBV10-2 and TRBJ2-7, with TRBD1 as a possible D gene (6 bases). This CDR3 region has 13 residues. CDR1 WSHSY and CDR2 SAAADI come from the germline V gene. The V end was cut by 6 bases, the J end by 2 bases, with 11 bases between. The CDR3 loop reads CASRQGEAYEQYF. DNA for the CDR3: TGCGCCAGCAGACAGGGTGAGGCCTACGAGCAGTACTTC.

The chain combines TRBV7-2 with TRBJ2-3, with D maybe TRBD2 (6 bases). Germline V gives CDR1 SGHTA, CDR2 FQGNSA. This CDR3 region has 14 residues. The V gene lost 2 bases and the J gene lost 4 bases, with 10 bases spanning the gap. The CDR3 is CASSLLLAPDTQYF. In DNA form, the CDR3 reads TGTGCCAGCAGCTTACTACTAGCCCCAGATACGCAGTATTTT.

This chain uses TRBV28 with TRBJ2-5, with D perhaps TRBD1 (6 bases). The germline V gene encodes CDR1 MDHEN and CDR2 SYDVKM. V was pared by 5 bases and J by 5 bases, with 12 bases between. The length of the CDR3 is 13 residues. The CDR3: CASSADSWETQYF. The CDR3, as DNA: TGTGCCAGCAGTGCGGACAGTTGGGAGACCCAGTACTTC.

The J gene is TRBJ2-3, the V gene TRBV9; 7 bases match TRBD1. The CDR3 runs 16 residues. Trimming at V came to 0 bases and at J to 0 bases, leaving 4 bases not matched to a gene. The V gene's germline CDR1 is SGDLS and CDR2 YYNGEE. The CDR3 nucleotides are TGTGCCAGCAGCGTAGACGGCAGGGGGAGCACAGATACGCAGTATTTT. Its translation: CASSVDGRGSTDTQYF.

The genes are TRBV11-2 and TRBJ2-1; a possible D gene is TRBD2 (6 bases). The CDR3 length is 15 residues. V shed 3 bases and J shed 4 bases, with 13 bases lying between them. Germline values: CDR1 SGHAT, CDR2 FQNNGV. CDR3: CASSLDLGGYNEQFF. For the CDR3, the DNA is TGTGCCAGCAGCTTGGATTTGGGGGGATACAATGAGCAGTTCTTC. The full variable domain, with the rest looked up from reference TRBV11-2 and TRBJ2-1, is EAGVAQSPRYKIIEKRQSVAFWCNPISGHATLYWYQQILGQGPKLLIQFQNNGVVDDSQLPKDRFSAERLKGVDSTLKIQPAKLEDSAVYLCASSLDLGGYNEQFFGPGTRLTVL.

The chain links TRBV7-9 to TRBJ2-3, with D possibly matching TRBD2 (6 bases). Trimming stripped 2 bases from V and 0 bases from J, with 12 bases between. CDR1 SEHNR and CDR2 FQNEAQ come from the germline V gene (reference sequence). CDR3 length: 16 amino acids. The CDR3 reads CASSLLGGDSTDTQYF. The CDR3 nucleotides read TGTGCCAGCAGCTTACTCGGAGGGGACAGCACAGATACGCAGTATTTT.

This rearrangement joins TRBV30 to TRBJ1-2, with D possibly TRBD1 on 5 matching bases. The length of the CDR3 is 15 residues. Trimming left V 1 base short and J 1 base short, with 13 bases between. Germline V lookup: CDR1 GTSNPN, CDR2 SVGIG (reference sequence). Here the CDR3 reads CAWSGRWGNNYGYTF. The DNA of the CDR3 is TGTGCCTGGAGTGGCAGGTGGGGCAATAACTATGGCTACACCTTC.

CDR3 region: CASSPSVGSNSPLHF. The CDR3 coding sequence is TGCGCCAGCAGCCCCTCGGTAGGGAGTAATTCACCCCTCCACTTT. This chain connects TRBV4-3 to TRBJ1-6; no clear D gene. V shed 4 bases and J shed 6 bases, with 13 bases lying between them. Germline CDR1 is LGHNA and CDR2 is YSLEER. This CDR3 is built from 15 residues.

The V and J genes are TRBV6-6 and TRBJ1-3; the D gene is possibly TRBD1 (6 bases). The ends were cut back, 0 bases at V and 2 bases at J, with 11 bases in the middle. This CDR3 comprises 16 residues. Germline V lookup: CDR1 MNHNY, CDR2 SVGAGI (reference sequence). The CDR3 sequence: CASSYSDRKAGNTIYF. The CDR3 DNA reads as TGTGCCAGCAGTTACTCTGACAGGAAAGCTGGAAACACCATATATTTT.

As regards this clone: This sample includes further DNA sequences coding for the same CDR3. J is TRBJ2-6 and V is TRBV19, with D perhaps TRBD1 or TRBD2 (6 bases each). The CDR3 contains 16 residues. Trimming shortened V by 3 bases and J by 2 bases, and 11 bases separated the two germline ends. Germline CDR1 is LNHDA and CDR2 is SQIVND (reference sequence). The CDR3 region has the DNA TGTGCCAGTAGTATCCCCGGGGGCCCTGGGGCCAACGTCCTGACTTTC. This gives the protein CASSIPGGPGANVLTF. The full variable domain, in which reference TRBV19 and TRBJ2-6 provide the parts outside the CDR3, is DGGITQSPKYLFRKEGQNVTLSCEQNLNHDAMYWYRQDPGQGLRLIYYSQIVNDFQKGDIAEGYSVSREKKESFPLTVTSAQKNPTAFYLCASSIPGGPGANVLTFGAGSRLTVL.

V gene TRBV28 combines with J gene TRBJ2-7; 7 positions match TRBD1. J gave up 3 bases and V 7 bases, and 6 bases lay outside the gene matches. This CDR3 spans 13 amino acids. Germline loops: CDR1 MDHEN, CDR2 SYDVKM. The CDR3 loop is CASTRDSLYEQYF. The CDR3 coding sequence is TGTGCCAGCACCCGGGACAGCCTCTACGAGCAGTACTTC. The whole variable domain, remainder taken from reference TRBV28 and TRBJ2-7, is DVKVTQSSRYLVKRTGEKVFLECVQDMDHENMFWYRQDPGLGLRLIYFSYDVKMKEKGDIPEGYSVSREKKERFSLILESASTNQTSMYLCASTRDSLYEQYFGPGTRLTVT.

The gene calls are TRBV28 and TRBJ2-6; a weak D match, TRBD2 (5 bases). The CDR3 is made up of 16 amino acids. V gave up 2 bases and J gave up 0 bases, with 8 bases separating them. The germline V gene encodes CDR1 MDHEN and CDR2 SYDVKM. This CDR3 is CASSLLGSSGANVLTF. The DNA of the CDR3 is TGTGCCAGCAGTTTACTAGGGAGCTCTGGGGCCAACGTCCTGACTTTC. Looking up the rest from reference TRBV28 and TRBJ2-6 gives the full variable domain: DVKVTQSSRYLVKRTGEKVFLECVQDMDHENMFWYRQDPGLGLRLIYFSYDVKMKEKGDIPEGYSVSREKKERFSLILESASTNQTSMYLCASSLLGSSGANVLTFGAGSRLTVL.

This clone has only a few counts. CDR3 region: CASSKDHSNQPQHF. CDR3 nucleotide sequence: TGTGCCAGCAGCAAAGATCACAGCAATCAGCCCCAGCATTTT. V is TRBV9 and J is TRBJ1-5; D gene ambiguous. The CDR3 has 14 amino acids. V was trimmed by 4 bases and J by 1 base, leaving 9 bases between them. CDR1 and CDR2 (germline): SGDLS, YYNGEE. The whole variable domain, filled in from reference TRBV9 and TRBJ1-5, reads DSGVTQTPKHLITATGQRVTLRCSPRSGDLSVYWYQQSLDQGLQFLIQYYNGEERAKGNILERFSAQQFPDLHSELNLSSLELGDSALYFCASSKDHSNQPQHFGDGTRLSIL.

This rearrangement joins TRBV6-6 to TRBJ2-1, with D unclear. This CDR3 has 14 amino acids. V lost 6 bases and J 1 base, leaving 10 bases between the germline ends. Germline V CDR1 and CDR2: MNHNY, SVGAGI (reference sequence). The CDR3: CASSSDHSYNEQFF. DNA of the CDR3: TGTGCCAGCAGCTCGGACCATTCCTACAATGAGCAGTTCTTC.

V gene TRBV6-6 combines with J gene TRBJ2-5; possibly TRBD1 for D (5 bases). The V end lost 2 bases, the J end lost 5 bases, and 12 bases lay between the germline ends. From germline, CDR1 is MNHNY and CDR2 SVGAGI (reference sequence). The CDR3 length is 14 residues. CDR3: CASSYDTGRETQYF. The CDR3 nucleotides are TGTGCCAGCAGTTACGATACAGGACGGGAGACCCAGTACTTC.

The chain links TRBV6-5 to TRBJ1-2, with D possibly being TRBD1 (5 bases). Germline assignment: CDR1 MNHEY and CDR2 SVGAGI. The V end lost 2 bases, the J end lost 5 bases, and 18 bases lay between the germline ends. The CDR3 is 16 residues long. The DNA for the CDR3 is TGTGCCAGCAGTTACAGGGACTCATTTACTGGGTATGGCTACACCTTC. Translated, it gives CASSYRDSFTGYGYTF.

This chain connects TRBV7-9 to TRBJ2-1, with 11 bases aligning to TRBD2. This CDR3 has 16 residues. Trimming took 5 bases from V and 7 from J; bases not matched to a gene: 10. CDR1 is SEHNR and CDR2 is FQNEAQ in the germline V gene (reference sequence). CDR3 sequence reads: CASSTRLAGFANEQFF. The CDR3 nucleotides are TGTGCCAGCAGCACTAGACTAGCGGGATTCGCAAATGAGCAGTTCTTC.

The sample holds a few counts of this clone. The V gene is TRBV6-4, the J gene TRBJ2-7; no definite D call. Germline V gene data show CDR1 as MRHNA and CDR2 as SNTAGT. The CDR3 covers 20 residues. V was cut by 0 bases and J by 0 bases, with 24 bases left in between. The CDR3 region is CASSDSGRRSWWNPSYEQYF. For the CDR3, the DNA is TGTGCCAGCAGTGACTCGGGTCGTCGTTCGTGGTGGAATCCCTCCTACGAGCAGTACTTC.

CDR3 sequence reads: CASSLAGTTEKLFF. In DNA form, the CDR3 reads TGCGCCAGCAGCTTGGCCGGGACAACTGAAAAACTGTTTTTT. The chain is built from TRBV5-1 and TRBJ1-4, with D perhaps TRBD1 (6 bases). The CDR3 is made up of 14 amino acids. Between the trimmed V and J ends, which lost 0 bases and 7 bases, there was a span of 10 bases. The V gene's germline CDR1 is SGHRS and CDR2 YFSETQ. Full variable domain (rest looked up from reference TRBV5-1 and TRBJ1-4): KAGVTQTPRYLIKTRGQQVTLSCSPISGHRSVSWYQQTPGQGLQFLFEYFSETQRNKGNFPGRFSGRQFSNSRSEMNVSTLELGDSALYLCASSLAGTTEKLFFGSGTQLSVL.